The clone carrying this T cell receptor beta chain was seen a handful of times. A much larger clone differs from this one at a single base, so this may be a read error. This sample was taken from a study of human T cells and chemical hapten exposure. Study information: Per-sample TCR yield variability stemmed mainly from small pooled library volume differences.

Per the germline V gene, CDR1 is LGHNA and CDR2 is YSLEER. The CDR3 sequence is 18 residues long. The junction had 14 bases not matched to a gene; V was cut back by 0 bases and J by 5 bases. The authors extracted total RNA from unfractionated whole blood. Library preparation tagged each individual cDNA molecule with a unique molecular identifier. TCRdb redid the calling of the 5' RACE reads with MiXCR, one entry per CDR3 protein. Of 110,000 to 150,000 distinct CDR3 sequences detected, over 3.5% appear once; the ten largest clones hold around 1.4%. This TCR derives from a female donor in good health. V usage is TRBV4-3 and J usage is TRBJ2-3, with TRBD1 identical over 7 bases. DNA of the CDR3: TGCGCCAGCAGCCAAGATCCGAGGGGGCCTAGGGGAAAAGATACGCAGTATTTT. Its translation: CASSQDPRGPRGKDTQYF.